The next 27 T cell receptor beta chains were all read from a single sample in a study of radiation and T cells in renal cell carcinoma. Assay used: immunoSEQ multiplex PCR; TCRdb lists only in-frame clones, some missing. There are about 83,000 clones in the sample; around four fifths occur only once, and around 2.5% lies in the top ten. Time point: blood 4 weeks post-SBRT, at nephrectomy. Treatment defined: 15 Gy SBRT to primary tumor, nephrectomy 4 weeks later. The source was blood, collected from a patient whose treatment included radiotherapy and nephrectomy. Receptors originate from a woman aged 60-70 years with renal cell carcinoma.

This CDR3 is CATSRERVLSGSPLHF. In nucleotides, the CDR3 is TGTGCCACCAGCAGAGAGAGGGTTCTTAGCGGTTCACCCCTCCACTTT. The chain employs TRBV15 and TRBJ1-6; no firm D call. V lost 0 bases and J lost 9, with 15 bases in between. Germline loops: CDR1 LNHNV, CDR2 YYDKDF (reference sequence). This CDR3 has 16 amino acids.

V usage is TRBV6-1 and J usage is TRBJ2-3, with a possible D match to TRBD1 (5 bases). Trimming shortened V by 6 bases and J by 3 bases, and 7 bases separated the two germline ends. CDR1 and CDR2 (germline): MNHNS, SASEGT. This CDR3 is built from 12 residues. CDR3 region: CASRGRTDTQYF. The DNA for the CDR3 is TGTGCCAGCAGGGGGCGAACAGATACGCAGTATTTT.

V and J are TRBV7-3 and TRBJ2-1; 9 positions agree with TRBD1. The CDR3 runs to 15 residues. V shed 2 bases, J shed 1 base, and the junction held 0 bases outside the gene matches. Germline assignment: CDR1 SGHTA and CDR2 FQGTGA. The CDR3 nucleotides are TGTGCCAGCAGCTTAGACAGGGGGTCCTACAATGAGCAGTTCTTC. Protein: CASSLDRGSYNEQFF.

The chain has TRBV11-2 and TRBJ1-1; 12 bases are shared with TRBD1. The CDR3 is made up of 14 amino acids. V gave up 6 bases and J gave up 7 bases; unmatched junction bases: 6. CDR1 and CDR2 from the germline V gene are SGHAT and FQNNGV. The CDR3 DNA is TGTGCCAGCAGACCGGGACAGGGGGCTGTTGAAGCTTTCTTT. This translates into CASRPGQGAVEAFF.

V is TRBV28 and J is TRBJ1-5; a weak D match, TRBD1 (5 bases). V lost 6 bases and J lost 9, with 15 bases in between. The CDR3 loop spans 13 amino acids. Germline CDR1 MDHEN, CDR2 SYDVKM. The CDR3 sequence: CASRGERSRPQHF. The DNA for the CDR3 is TGTGCCAGCAGAGGGGAGCGTTCACGGCCCCAGCATTTT.

In its sample, this clone was seen a few times. The chain carries TRBV9 and TRBJ1-1; D gene uncertain. V gave up 4 bases and J gave up 1 base, with 8 bases separating them. The CDR3 length is 13 residues. Per the germline V gene, CDR1 is SGDLS and CDR2 is YYNGEE. The CDR3 sequence: CASSIRPNTEAFF. The CDR3 DNA sequence: TGTGCCAGCAGCATAAGGCCGAACACTGAAGCTTTCTTT.

The CDR3 here is CASSPWTGSFYNSPLHF. In DNA, the CDR3 is TGTGCCAGCAGTCCGTGGACAGGGAGCTTCTATAATTCACCCCTCCACTTT. The rearrangement links TRBV27 to TRBJ1-6, with 8 bases matching TRBD1. The CDR3 length is 17 residues. J gave up 3 bases and V 5 bases, and 9 bases lay outside the gene matches. From germline, CDR1 is MNHEY and CDR2 SMNVEV (reference sequence).

The chain uses TRBV6-4 and TRBJ2-3; no clear D gene. Germline-derived CDR1 and CDR2 are MRHNA and SNTAGT. Trimming took off 0 bases at V and 0 bases at J, with 4 bases between the two ends. CDR3 length: 14 amino acids. The CDR3, as DNA: TGTGCCAGCAGTGACTCGGAAAGCACAGATACGCAGTATTTT. Its protein is CASSDSESTDTQYF.

V is TRBV28 and J is TRBJ1-5, with a weak D call TRBD1 (6 bases). The CDR3 covers 20 residues. V gave up 0 bases and J gave up 0 bases, with 21 bases separating them. The germline V gene has CDR1 MDHEN and CDR2 SYDVKM. The CDR3, as DNA: TGTGCCAGCAGTTTATGGCCCCTCACCGGGACAAGATTTAGCAATCAGCCCCAGCATTTT. Its protein is CASSLWPLTGTRFSNQPQHF.

The genes are TRBV5-5 and TRBJ1-1, with D tentatively TRBD1 (5 bases). This CDR3 spans 13 amino acids. The V gene lost 3 bases and the J gene lost 9 bases, with 15 bases spanning the gap. The germline gives CDR1 SGHKS, CDR2 YYEKEE (reference sequence). Here the CDR3 DNA reads TGTGCCAGCAGCTCTTACAGGAACCCTAAAGCTTTCTTT. Its translation: CASSSYRNPKAFF.

This chain links TRBV29-1 with TRBJ1-1; tentative D call: TRBD1 (5 bases). Germline lookup yields CDR1 SQVTM and CDR2 ANQGSEA. The CDR3 extends over 13 amino acids. Trimming cost V 3 bases and J 4 bases, with 12 bases left between them. CDR3 coding DNA: TGCAGCGTTGACAAGGGGATCGGCACTGAAGCTTTCTTT. As protein: CSVDKGIGTEAFF.

The chain is built from TRBV27 and TRBJ2-1; 7 bases are a match to TRBD2. This CDR3 has 15 amino acids. Germline values: CDR1 MNHEY, CDR2 SMNVEV (reference sequence). The V gene end was trimmed by 2 bases and the J gene end by 4 bases; junction bases not matched to a gene: 5. The CDR3 here is CASSLIAGSYNEQFF. The CDR3 nucleotides read TGTGCCAGCAGTTTAATAGCGGGTAGTTACAATGAGCAGTTCTTC.

The chain joins TRBV6-5 to TRBJ2-5, with D perhaps TRBD1 (6 bases). The CDR3 sequence is 13 residues long. Trimming removed 5 bases at V and 2 bases at J, with 9 bases between. From germline, CDR1 is MNHEY and CDR2 SVGAGI. CDR3 residues: CASSGDNQETQYF. The CDR3 DNA follows: TGTGCCAGCAGTGGGGACAATCAAGAGACCCAGTACTTC.

The rearrangement uses TRBV5-4 and TRBJ2-2, with no clear D. The germline V gene encodes CDR1 SGHNT and CDR2 YYREEE (reference sequence). Trimming cost V 0 bases and J 4 bases, with 13 bases left between them. The CDR3 length is 16 residues. DNA for the CDR3: TGTGCCAGCAGCTTGGCACAGCATCTTGGCACCGGGGAGCTGTTTTTT. Amino acids: CASSLAQHLGTGELFF.

The sample holds a few counts of this clone. V gene TRBV7-9 combines with J gene TRBJ2-1; 7 bases line up with TRBD2. V lost 5 bases, J lost 5 bases, and 3 bases stayed unmatched. The length of the CDR3 is 13 residues. Germline values: CDR1 SEHNR, CDR2 FQNEAQ (reference sequence). This CDR3 reads CASSQGLNNEQFF. CDR3 bases: TGTGCCAGCAGCCAGGGACTAAACAATGAGCAGTTCTTC.

The CDR3 region has the DNA TGTGCCAGCAGCTTGCGAGGGGTTGGAAACATTCAGTACTTC. It codes for CASSLRGVGNIQYF. The chain combines TRBV5-6 with TRBJ2-4; D could derive from TRBD1 or TRBD2 (5 bases each). The CDR3 is 14 amino acids. V lost 1 base and J lost 6, with 11 bases in between. CDR1 and CDR2 from the germline V gene are SGHDT and YYEEEE.

This chain connects TRBV25-1 to TRBJ2-7; D is perhaps TRBD2 (5 bases). Trimming removed 6 bases at V and 1 base at J, with 13 bases between. This CDR3 contains 14 residues. The V gene's germline CDR1 is MGHDK and CDR2 SYGVNS. The CDR3 protein is CASSITSGSYEQYF. The CDR3, as DNA: TGTGCCAGCAGCATCACTAGTGGGTCCTACGAGCAGTACTTC.

The chain recombines TRBV11-2 with TRBJ2-1; 9 bases are shared with TRBD1. This CDR3 is built from 15 residues. The V gene's germline CDR1 is SGHAT and CDR2 FQNNGV. V lost 3 bases and J lost 9; bases outside the gene matches: 9. In nucleotides, the CDR3 is TGTGCCAGCAGCTTTGGACAGGGGAGGTCAGGTGAGCAGTTCTTC. Its translation is CASSFGQGRSGEQFF.

In this sample, this clone turned up a few times. The chain has TRBV7-9 and TRBJ2-5; D unresolved. V lost 3 bases to trimming and J lost 1 base, with 12 bases between them. The CDR3 is made up of 15 amino acids. Germline V gives CDR1 SEHNR, CDR2 FQNEAQ (reference sequence). The CDR3 is CASSFPAVSQETQYF. Written as DNA, the CDR3 is TGTGCCAGCAGCTTCCCGGCGGTAAGCCAAGAGACCCAGTACTTC.

The V gene is TRBV7-3, the J gene TRBJ2-7; D is ambiguous. Germline CDR1 reads SGHTA; CDR2 reads FQGTGA. The CDR3 runs to 15 residues. The V and J ends lost 2 bases and 0 bases respectively, with 11 bases between them. The CDR3 sequence: CASSLAAGLSYEQYF. DNA of the CDR3: TGTGCCAGCAGCTTAGCGGCAGGCCTCTCCTACGAGCAGTACTTC.

The chain combines TRBV6-1 with TRBJ2-7; D possibly uses TRBD1 or TRBD2 (6 bases each). Looked up from germline, CDR1 is MNHNS and CDR2 is SASEGT. The CDR3 is made up of 13 amino acids. Trimming left V 3 bases short and J 5 bases short, with 11 bases between. The CDR3: CASSDRRGDEQYF. In DNA, the CDR3 is TGTGCCAGCAGTGATCGAAGGGGGGACGAGCAGTACTTC.

V is TRBV5-1 and J is TRBJ2-6; 7 nucleotides match TRBD1. The CDR3 sequence is 17 residues long. Germline V gives CDR1 SGHRS, CDR2 YFSETQ. V lost 3 bases to trimming and J lost 0 bases; unmatched junction nucleotides: 6. The CDR3 sequence: CASSSTGAYSGANVLTF. For the CDR3, the DNA is TGCGCCAGCAGCTCTACAGGGGCCTACTCTGGGGCCAACGTCCTGACTTTC. The variable domain in full, completed from reference TRBV5-1 and TRBJ2-6, reads KAGVTQTPRYLIKTRGQQVTLSCSPISGHRSVSWYQQTPGQGLQFLFEYFSETQRNKGNFPGRFSGRQFSNSRSEMNVSTLELGDSALYLCASSSTGAYSGANVLTFGAGSRLTVL.

The chain employs TRBV11-2 and TRBJ2-7; no reliable D call. V lost 1 base and J 4 bases, leaving 14 bases between the germline ends. In germline, CDR1 is SGHAT, CDR2 FQNNGV. The CDR3 length is 15 residues. The CDR3 region is CASSLADTTHYEQYF. The DNA of the CDR3 is TGTGCCAGCAGCTTAGCCGACACCACACATTACGAGCAGTACTTC.

J is TRBJ1-5 and V is TRBV11-2; no clear D. From germline, CDR1 is SGHAT and CDR2 FQNNGV. Trimming took off 0 bases at V and 7 bases at J, with 10 bases between the two ends. This CDR3 has 14 amino acids. The chain's CDR3 is CASSLDRLGQPQHF. DNA for the CDR3: TGTGCCAGCAGCTTAGATAGGTTGGGACAGCCCCAGCATTTT.

This chain connects TRBV9 to TRBJ2-3, with 8 bases that match TRBD1. The germline V gene has CDR1 SGDLS and CDR2 YYNGEE. This CDR3 comprises 15 residues. The V and J ends lost 3 bases and 3 bases, in that order; junction bases with no gene match: 6. CDR3 nucleotides: TGTGCCAGCAGCGCTTCGGGACAGGTGACAGATACGCAGTATTTT. Residues: CASSASGQVTDTQYF.

This clone has just a few counts. The chain has TRBV5-1 and TRBJ1-1; TRBD1 matches at 7 bases. This CDR3 region has 15 residues. Per the germline V gene, CDR1 is SGHRS and CDR2 is YFSETQ. Unmatched junction bases numbered 7, after V lost 1 base and J lost 4 bases. This chain's CDR3 is CASSLSGDRVTEAFF. The CDR3 bases are TGCGCCAGCAGCTTGAGCGGAGACAGGGTCACTGAAGCTTTCTTT. The whole variable domain, remainder taken from reference TRBV5-1 and TRBJ1-1, is KAGVTQTPRYLIKTRGQQVTLSCSPISGHRSVSWYQQTPGQGLQFLFEYFSETQRNKGNFPGRFSGRQFSNSRSEMNVSTLELGDSALYLCASSLSGDRVTEAFFGQGTRLTVV.

The rearrangement joins TRBV5-6 to TRBJ2-3; D remains ambiguous. Germline V gene lookup returns CDR1 SGHDT and CDR2 YYEEEE. The V end was cut by 6 bases, the J end by 1 base, with 9 bases between. CDR3 length: 13 residues. This chain's CDR3 is CASTFSGTDTQYF. In DNA, the CDR3 is TGTGCCAGCACCTTCTCGGGCACAGATACGCAGTATTTT.